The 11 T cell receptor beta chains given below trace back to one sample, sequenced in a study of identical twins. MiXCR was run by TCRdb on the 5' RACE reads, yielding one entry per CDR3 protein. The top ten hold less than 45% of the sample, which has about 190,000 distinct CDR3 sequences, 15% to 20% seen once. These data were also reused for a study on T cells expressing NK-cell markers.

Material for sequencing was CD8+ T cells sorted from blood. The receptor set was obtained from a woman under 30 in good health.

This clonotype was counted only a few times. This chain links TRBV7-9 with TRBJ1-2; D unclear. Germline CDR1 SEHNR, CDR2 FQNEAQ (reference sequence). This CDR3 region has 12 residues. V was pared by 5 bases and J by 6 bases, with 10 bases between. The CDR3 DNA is TGTGCCAGCAGCCCCCCCAAAGATGGCTACACCTTC. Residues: CASSPPKDGYTF.

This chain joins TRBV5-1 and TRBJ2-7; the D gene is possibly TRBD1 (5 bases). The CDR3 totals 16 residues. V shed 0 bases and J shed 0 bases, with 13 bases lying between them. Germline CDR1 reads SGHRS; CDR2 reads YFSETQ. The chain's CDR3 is CASSLAPGPSSYEQYF. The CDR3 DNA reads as TGCGCCAGCAGCTTGGCCCCAGGGCCTAGCTCCTACGAGCAGTACTTC.

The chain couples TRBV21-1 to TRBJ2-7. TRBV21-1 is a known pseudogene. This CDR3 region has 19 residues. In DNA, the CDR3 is TGTGCCAGCAGCAAAAGATCGATATCAGGCGGAATAGCCCTACGAGAGCAGTACTTC. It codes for CASSKRSISGGIALREQYF.

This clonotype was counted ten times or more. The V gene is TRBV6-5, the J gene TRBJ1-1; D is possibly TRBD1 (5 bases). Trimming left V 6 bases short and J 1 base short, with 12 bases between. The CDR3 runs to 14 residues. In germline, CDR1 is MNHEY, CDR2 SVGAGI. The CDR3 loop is CASRPGGGNTEAFF. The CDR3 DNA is TGTGCCAGCAGACCGGGGGGGGGGAACACTGAAGCTTTCTTT.

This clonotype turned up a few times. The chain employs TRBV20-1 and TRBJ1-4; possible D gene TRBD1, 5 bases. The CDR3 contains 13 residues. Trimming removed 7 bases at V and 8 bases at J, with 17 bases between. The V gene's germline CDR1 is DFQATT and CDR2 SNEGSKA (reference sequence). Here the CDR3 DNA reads TGCAGTGGGGGGAAGGGTGATACCGAAAAACTGTTTTTT. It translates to CSGGKGDTEKLFF.

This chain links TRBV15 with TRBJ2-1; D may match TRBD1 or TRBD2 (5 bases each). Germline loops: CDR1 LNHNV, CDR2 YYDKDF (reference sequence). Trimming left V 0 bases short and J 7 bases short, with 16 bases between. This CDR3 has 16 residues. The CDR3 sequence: CATSRDRGVRPNEQFF. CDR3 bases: TGTGCCACCAGCAGAGATCGAGGGGTTCGGCCTAATGAGCAGTTCTTC.

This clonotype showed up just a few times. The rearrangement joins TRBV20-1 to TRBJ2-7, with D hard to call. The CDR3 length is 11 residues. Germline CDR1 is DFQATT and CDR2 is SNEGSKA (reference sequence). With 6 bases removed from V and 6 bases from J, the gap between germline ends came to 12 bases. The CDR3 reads CSAQLVREQYF. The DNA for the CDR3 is TGCAGTGCACAGTTAGTTCGCGAGCAGTACTTC.

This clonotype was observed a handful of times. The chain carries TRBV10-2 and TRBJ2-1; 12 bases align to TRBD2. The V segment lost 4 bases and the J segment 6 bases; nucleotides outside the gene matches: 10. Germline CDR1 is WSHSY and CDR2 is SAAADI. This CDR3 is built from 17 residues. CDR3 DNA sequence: TGCGCCAGCAGTGGGGGGCTAGCGGGAGGGCGATCCAATGAGCAGTTCTTC. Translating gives CASSGGLAGGRSNEQFF.

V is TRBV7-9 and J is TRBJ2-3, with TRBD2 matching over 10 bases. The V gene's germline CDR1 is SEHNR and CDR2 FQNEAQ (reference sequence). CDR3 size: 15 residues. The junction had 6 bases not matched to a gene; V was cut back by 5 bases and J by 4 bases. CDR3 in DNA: TGTGCCAGCAGCGGCCGCGGACTAGCGGCAGATACGCAGTATTTT. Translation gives CASSGRGLAADTQYF.

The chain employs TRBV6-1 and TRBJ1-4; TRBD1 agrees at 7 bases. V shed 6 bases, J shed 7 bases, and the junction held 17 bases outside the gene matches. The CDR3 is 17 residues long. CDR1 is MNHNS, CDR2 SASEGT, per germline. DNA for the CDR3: TGTGCCAGCAGCCCGGGACAGTCCCGTACTGTGGGTGAAAAACTGTTTTTT. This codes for CASSPGQSRTVGEKLFF.

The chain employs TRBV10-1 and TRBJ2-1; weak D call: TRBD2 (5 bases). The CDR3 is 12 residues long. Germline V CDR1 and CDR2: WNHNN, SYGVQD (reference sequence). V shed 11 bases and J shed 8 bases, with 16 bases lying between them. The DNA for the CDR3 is TGCGCCGGCCACCGGGTCGGGGATGAGCAGTTCTTC. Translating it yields CAGHRVGDEQFF.